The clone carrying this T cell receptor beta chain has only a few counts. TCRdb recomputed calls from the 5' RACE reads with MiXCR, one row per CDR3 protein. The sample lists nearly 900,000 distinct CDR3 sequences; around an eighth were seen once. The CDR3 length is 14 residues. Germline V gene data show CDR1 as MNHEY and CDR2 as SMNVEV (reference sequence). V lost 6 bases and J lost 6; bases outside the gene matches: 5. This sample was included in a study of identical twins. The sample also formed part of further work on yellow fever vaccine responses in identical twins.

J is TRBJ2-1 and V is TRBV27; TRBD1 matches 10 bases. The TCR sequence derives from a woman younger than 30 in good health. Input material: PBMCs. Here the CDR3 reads CASRAGQGSNEQFF. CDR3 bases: TGTGCCAGCAGGGCGGGACAGGGGAGCAATGAGCAGTTCTTC.